A single sample is the source of the 23 T cell receptor beta chains below, sequenced in a study of cytomegalovirus exposure and HLA in healthy donors. In the PCR, 60 Vbeta and 13 Jbeta primers were used. Using immunoSEQ multiplex PCR, the repertoire was profiled, and TCRdb retains in-frame clones only, with some absent. Of approximately 76,000 clones in the sample, around 80% were seen once. The sample comprised PBMCs. The receptors were sampled from a man aged 30-40 years in good health and CMV-seronegative.

The chain carries TRBV29-1 and TRBJ1-2; D gene ambiguous. The CDR3 length is 14 residues. The germline V gene has CDR1 SQVTM and CDR2 ANQGSEA. Trimming left V 7 bases short and J 7 bases short, with 22 bases between. The CDR3, as DNA: TGCAGCGCGTTGACCCCAACCGTGGGCCTTGGCTACACCTTC. It codes for CSALTPTVGLGYTF.

J is TRBJ2-1 and V is TRBV19, with TRBD2 identical over 10 bases. This CDR3 has 14 amino acids. Losses at the gene ends were 4 bases for V and 4 bases for J; bases not matched to a gene: 1. Germline CDR1 LNHDA, CDR2 SQIVND (reference sequence). CDR3: CASSRLAGYNEQFF. DNA of the CDR3: TGTGCCAGTAGTAGACTAGCGGGTTACAATGAGCAGTTCTTC.

The rearrangement links TRBV7-8 to TRBJ1-1, with 11 bases identical to TRBD1. The junction had 5 bases not matched to a gene; V was cut back by 5 bases and J by 3 bases. This CDR3 spans 15 amino acids. Per germline, CDR1 SGHVS and CDR2 FQNEAQ. CDR3 protein: CASSPGDRGYTEAFF. The CDR3 region has the DNA TGTGCCAGCAGCCCAGGGGACAGGGGGTACACTGAAGCTTTCTTT.

This clone has more than one count but fewer than ten. The chain is built from TRBV10-2 and TRBJ1-5; TRBD1 might be the D (6 bases). Germline V lookup: CDR1 WSHSY, CDR2 SAAADI. Trimming cost V 2 bases and J 3 bases, with 11 bases left between them. CDR3 size: 15 residues. As DNA, the CDR3 is TGCGCCAGCAGTGAGCCGGACAGTCCCAATCAGCCCCAGCATTTT. Amino acid sequence: CASSEPDSPNQPQHF.

V and J are TRBV5-8 and TRBJ2-1; 7 bases agree with TRBD1. With 1 base clipped from V and 7 bases from J, the junction kept 8 bases outside the gene matches. The CDR3 covers 15 residues. CDR1 is SGHTS, CDR2 YDEGEE, per germline. The CDR3 nucleotides are TGTGCCAGCAGCTTGTTTCAGGGGGATCTGAATGAGCAGTTCTTC. This sequence encodes CASSLFQGDLNEQFF. The full variable domain, with the rest looked up from reference TRBV5-8 and TRBJ2-1, is EAGVTQSPTHLIKTRGQQATLRCSPISGHTSVYWYQQALGLGLQFLLWYDEGEERNRGNFPPRFSGRQFPNYSSELNVNALELEDSALYLCASSLFQGDLNEQFFGPGTRLTVL.

CDR3 loop: CASITQGSAQPQHF. As DNA, the CDR3 is TGTGCCAGCATTACGCAGGGTTCAGCCCAGCCCCAGCATTTT. This sequence joins TRBV28 and TRBJ1-5; possible D gene TRBD1, 5 bases. The CDR3 length is 14 residues. V lost 7 bases, J lost 7 bases, and 17 bases lay in between. CDR1 is MDHEN and CDR2 is SYDVKM in the germline V gene.

On this clone itself: One junction end does not reproduce the germline sequence, and a read error may be involved. The CDR3 protein is CSSSLGSSGRVSSYNEQFF. CDR3 DNA: TGTTCCAGCAGCTTAGGGTCTAGCGGGAGGGTGAGCTCCTACAATGAGCAGTTCTTC. The rearrangement uses TRBV7-9 and TRBJ2-1, with TRBD2 identical over 12 bases. Germline V gene sequence: CDR1 SEHNR, CDR2 FQNEAQ (reference sequence). The CDR3 is 19 residues long.

This clone was seen only a few times. The V and J genes are TRBV10-3 and TRBJ2-3; D perhaps matches TRBD2 (6 bases). The V end was cut by 6 bases, the J end by 1 base, with 8 bases between. This CDR3 spans 13 amino acids. The germline V gene has CDR1 ENHRY and CDR2 SYGVKD. CDR3 residues: CAIRGGGTDTQYF. CDR3 nucleotides: TGTGCCATCAGGGGGGGAGGCACAGATACGCAGTATTTT.

The V gene is TRBV4-3, the J gene TRBJ2-4, with D tentatively TRBD1 (5 bases). Trimming removed 0 bases from V and 0 bases from J, with 18 bases in between. CDR1 and CDR2 (germline): LGHNA, YSLEER. This CDR3 has 19 amino acids. CDR3 loop: CASSQDPYGAVLAKNIQYF. The CDR3 DNA reads as TGCGCCAGCAGCCAAGATCCTTATGGGGCAGTACTAGCCAAAAACATTCAGTACTTC.

This clone showed up just a few times. The V gene is TRBV6-1, the J gene TRBJ1-1, with D uncertain. Germline V gene data show CDR1 as MNHNS and CDR2 as SASEGT. This CDR3 is 13 amino acids long. Trimming cost V 5 bases and J 2 bases, with 9 bases left between them. CDR3 DNA: TGTGCCAGCAGTCGACGGGAAAACACTGAAGCTTTCTTT. This encodes CASSRRENTEAFF.

With regard to this clone: A junction end diverges from the germline sequence, so it may reflect a read error. The V and J genes are TRBV10-3 and TRBJ1-5; 10 bases are shared with TRBD1. Per germline, CDR1 ENHRY and CDR2 SYGVKD. CDR3 size: 15 residues. The CDR3 DNA sequence: TGTGCCATCAGCCTGGGACAGGGGAACAATCGGCCCCAGCATTTT. Its protein is CAISLGQGNNRPQHF.

V is TRBV19 and J is TRBJ2-6; D uncertain. V lost 3 bases and J lost 0, with 6 bases in between. Germline assignment: CDR1 LNHDA and CDR2 SQIVND (reference sequence). The CDR3 totals 15 residues. CDR3 region: CASSIGPSGANVLTF. DNA for the CDR3: TGTGCCAGTAGTATCGGTCCCTCTGGGGCCAACGTCCTGACTTTC.

This clone has only one observation. The chain couples TRBV7-2 to TRBJ2-1, with 10 bases aligning to TRBD1. Germline-derived CDR1 and CDR2 are SGHTA and FQGNSA. Losses at the gene ends were 0 bases for V and 8 bases for J; bases not matched to a gene: 7. The CDR3 is made up of 16 amino acids. The DNA of the CDR3 is TGTGCCAGCAGCTTAGCGGGGACAGGGGCCCTGTATGAGCAGTTCTTC. Its protein is CASSLAGTGALYEQFF.

In this sample, this clone turned up a few times. The chain joins TRBV7-9 to TRBJ1-2; the D gene is possibly TRBD1 (5 bases). Germline lookup yields CDR1 SEHNR and CDR2 FQNEAQ (reference sequence). This CDR3 is built from 15 residues. The V and J ends lost 2 bases and 5 bases respectively, with 15 bases between them. The CDR3 bases are TGTGCCAGCAGCTTAACGTCGGCGAAGGGGTATGGCTACACCTTC. It codes for CASSLTSAKGYGYTF.

This clone was counted a few times. The J gene is TRBJ2-7, the V gene TRBV6-5, with 10 positions matching TRBD2. The germline V gene encodes CDR1 MNHEY and CDR2 SVGAGI. CDR3 length equals 14 residues. Trimming at V came to 6 bases and at J to 3 bases, leaving 5 bases not matched to a gene. The CDR3 region is CASSRSGGIYEQYF. The CDR3 DNA sequence: TGTGCCAGCAGCCGTAGCGGGGGGATCTACGAGCAGTACTTC.

V gene TRBV11-2 combines with J gene TRBJ2-3; tentatively, D is TRBD2 (5 bases). CDR3 length: 13 residues. Deletions cut 4 bases from V and 4 bases from J, with 9 bases between. CDR1 is SGHAT and CDR2 is FQNNGV in the germline V gene. The CDR3 DNA reads TGTGCCAGCAGCTGGACTCCCTCAGATACGCAGTATTTT. This sequence encodes CASSWTPSDTQYF.

The rearrangement links TRBV27 to TRBJ2-3; D is unclear. This CDR3 spans 15 amino acids. Germline values: CDR1 MNHEY, CDR2 SMNVEV (reference sequence). The germline V and J ends were trimmed by 5 bases and 0 bases, with 12 bases remaining between them. CDR3 loop: CASSPAWSSTDTQYF. The DNA of the CDR3 is TGTGCCAGCAGTCCAGCGTGGAGTAGCACAGATACGCAGTATTTT.

The rearrangement links TRBV18 to TRBJ1-2; tentatively, D is TRBD1 (6 bases). This CDR3 is built from 12 residues. Deletions cut 7 bases from V and 6 bases from J, with 12 bases between. The germline CDR1 and CDR2 sequences are KGHSH and LQKENI. As DNA, the CDR3 is TGTGCCAGCTTTATACAGGGCCATGGCTACACCTTC. Translating gives CASFIQGHGYTF.

The chain recombines TRBV28 with TRBJ2-7; 10 nucleotides agree with TRBD2. From germline, CDR1 is MDHEN and CDR2 SYDVKM. The CDR3 loop spans 17 amino acids. With 6 bases clipped from V and 4 bases from J, the junction kept 15 bases outside the gene matches. As DNA, the CDR3 is TGTGCCAGCAGCCCCCCCCTACTAGCGGGGTTTGGGTACGAGCAGTACTTC. Protein product: CASSPPLLAGFGYEQYF.

This clone occurred a few times. The genes are TRBV27 and TRBJ1-2; D gene ambiguous. Germline assignment: CDR1 MNHEY and CDR2 SMNVEV (reference sequence). V lost 11 bases and J 0 bases, leaving 13 bases between the germline ends. The CDR3 has 13 amino acids. The CDR3 reads CAVRTRANYGYTF. For the CDR3, the DNA is TGTGCCGTCCGGACGAGGGCTAACTATGGCTACACCTTC.

The rearrangement uses TRBV7-2 and TRBJ2-1; unclear D gene. Germline V gene data show CDR1 as SGHTA and CDR2 as FQGNSA. The ends were cut back, 2 bases at V and 7 bases at J, with 15 bases in the middle. The CDR3 covers 15 residues. The CDR3 DNA reads TGTGCCAGCAGCTTAATGGCTTGGCAGGTAAATGAGCAGTTCTTC. This encodes CASSLMAWQVNEQFF.

In DNA form, the CDR3 reads TGTGCCAGCATGGAGGACAGAACCCCCTACGAGCAGTACTTC. Its translation: CASMEDRTPYEQYF. The chain joins TRBV2 to TRBJ2-7, with D tentatively TRBD1 (6 bases). CDR1 is SNHLY and CDR2 is FYNNEI in the germline V gene. Trimming cost V 7 bases and J 2 bases, with 15 bases left between them. The CDR3 extends over 14 amino acids.

This chain uses TRBV7-2 with TRBJ1-2; possible D gene TRBD1, 5 bases. Germline V gene sequence: CDR1 SGHTA, CDR2 FQGNSA. The CDR3 length is 14 residues. Trimming cost V 1 base and J 7 bases, with 13 bases left between them. The CDR3 here is CASSLETEFSGYTF. The CDR3 DNA is TGTGCCAGCAGCTTAGAGACAGAATTCTCTGGCTACACCTTC.